A selection of T cell receptor beta chains follows, all from one sample in a study of glioma-infiltrating T cells after dendritic cell vaccination. This table comes from immunoSEQ multiplex PCR, and its TCRdb copy is limited to in-frame clones, with some not included. The table records around 58,000 clones, more than 75% of them present only once. The sample in question was blood, obtained before dendritic cell vaccination. The receptors here all came from a human donor with glioblastoma. Both conserved end residues are part of each CDR3. Each record gives: clone size, D gene, J gene, V gene, CDR3 protein, CDR3 DNA. D genes are given only for firm matches. Clone size is shown for a subset of rows, as once, few, many or a class of expanded clone.

>-|-|TRBJ2-1|TRBV9
CASSVRWSLLNEQFF
TGTGCCAGCAGCGTAAGGTGGAGCCTCCTCAATGAGCAGTTCTTC
>-|TRBD1|TRBJ1-3|TRBV5-4
CASSSTGQGNTIYF
TGTGCCAGCAGCTCGACAGGGCAGGGAAACACCATATATTTT
>few|-|TRBJ2-5|TRBV27
CASKGRGGDGETQYF
TGTGCCAGCAAGGGGAGAGGGGGGGACGGGGAGACCCAGTACTTC
>-|-|TRBJ2-5|TRBV2
CASSEYRTAQETQYF
TGTGCCAGCAGTGAGTACAGGACAGCCCAAGAGACCCAGTACTTC
>-|TRBD2|TRBJ2-3|TRBV19
CASRTGGNTDTQYF
TGTGCCAGTAGGACCGGGGGGAACACAGATACGCAGTATTTT
>-|TRBD2|TRBJ2-3|TRBV29-1
CSVARTSGGANTDTQYF
TGCAGCGTCGCCAGGACTAGCGGGGGGGCGAACACAGATACGCAGTATTTT
>-|TRBD1|TRBJ2-1|TRBV29-1
CSSRGGSSYNEQFF
TGCAGCTCAAGAGGGGGCAGCTCCTACAATGAGCAGTTCTTC
>-|-|TRBJ1-1|TRBV7-8
CASSFGDTEAFF
TGTGCCAGCAGCTTCGGTGACACTGAAGCTTTCTTT
>-|TRBD1|TRBJ1-4|TRBV28
CASSSQGATNEKLFF
TGTGCCAGCAGTTCCCAGGGGGCAACTAATGAAAAACTGTTTTTT
>-|-|TRBJ2-5|TRBV4-1
CASSRHGETQYF
TGCGCCAGCAGCCGACACGGAGAGACCCAGTACTTC
>few|TRBD1|TRBJ2-7|TRBV7-9
CASGPIRDRLRVQYF
TGTGCCAGCGGACCCATCCGGGACAGACTACGAGTGCAGTACTTC
>-|TRBD2|TRBJ2-3|TRBV7-9
CASSSSREVADTQYF
TGTGCCAGCAGCTCCTCCCGGGAGGTCGCAGATACGCAGTATTTT
>once|TRBD2|TRBJ2-7|TRBV7-9
CASSHSNIRGGATYEQYF
TGTGCCAGCAGCCACTCTAACATCCGCGGGGGGGCTACCTACGAGCAGTACTTC
>-|-|TRBJ2-1|TRBV11-3
CASSPSVDNEQFF
TGTGCCAGCAGCCCCTCCGTAGACAATGAGCAGTTCTTC
>-|TRBD2|TRBJ2-1|TRBV5-1
CASSLRLAGAALNEQFF
TGCGCCAGCAGCCTACGACTAGCGGGGGCCGCTTTGAATGAGCAGTTCTTC
>-|-|TRBJ2-3|TRBV28
CASSAEVLTDTQYF
TGTGCCAGCAGTGCCGAGGTACTCACAGATACGCAGTATTTT
>-|-|TRBJ1-4|TRBV7-9
CASNHRAEEKLFF
TGTGCCAGCAACCACAGGGCTGAGGAAAAACTGTTTTTT
>once|-|TRBJ2-1|TRBV2
CASRQGYEQFF
TGTGCCAGCAGGCAGGGCTATGAGCAGTTCTTC
>-|TRBD2|TRBJ2-7|TRBV7-9
CASSSLAGVEQYF
TGTGCCAGCAGTTCACTAGCGGGGGTAGAGCAGTACTTC
>-|TRBD1|TRBJ1-4|TRBV7-9
CASSLVGQATNEKLFF
TGTGCCAGCAGCTTAGTAGGACAGGCAACTAATGAAAAACTGTTTTTT
>-|TRBD1|TRBJ1-5|TRBV28
CASSLGPGGYQPQHF
TGTGCCAGCAGTTTAGGTCCAGGGGGCTATCAGCCCCAGCATTTT
>once|-|TRBJ2-7|TRBV5-1
CASSLGQGRYYEQYF
TGCGCCAGCAGCTTGGGGCAGGGGCGATACTACGAGCAGTACTTC
>few|-|TRBJ2-3|TRBV18
CASSQEASSDTQYF
TGTGCCAGCTCCCAGGAGGCTAGCTCCGATACGCAGTATTTT
>-|-|TRBJ2-7|TRBV27
CASSLSQYHSEQYF
TGTGCCAGCAGTTTAAGCCAGTACCACAGCGAGCAGTACTTC
>-|-|TRBJ1-3|TRBV6-1
CASSIQEGSGNTIYF
TGTGCCAGCAGCATTCAGGAAGGCTCTGGAAACACCATATATTTT
>-|-|TRBJ2-1|TRBV6-4
CASSLGIGGYNEQFF
TGTGCCAGCAGTCTGGGAATAGGAGGATACAATGAGCAGTTCTTC
>-|TRBD2|TRBJ2-7|TRBV11-2
CASSPRGAGGAYEQYF
TGTGCCAGCAGCCCCCGGGGGGCGGGGGGAGCCTACGAGCAGTACTTC
>-|TRBD1|TRBJ1-1|TRBV4-1
CASSQVGSDRRGWGNTEAFF
TGCGCCAGCAGCCAAGTCGGATCGGACAGGCGCGGGTGGGGGAACACTGAAGCTTTCTTT
>-|-|TRBJ1-1|TRBV6-1
CASSEAGAATEAFF
TGTGCCAGCAGTGAAGCAGGAGCCGCGACTGAAGCTTTCTTT
>-|TRBD2|TRBJ2-5|TRBV2
CASSVTSGESGETQYF
TGTGCCAGCAGCGTGACTAGCGGGGAATCAGGGGAGACCCAGTACTTC
>-|-|TRBJ2-1|TRBV6-5
CASSYSTGYNEQFF
TGTGCCAGCAGTTACTCCACAGGGTACAATGAGCAGTTCTTC
>-|-|TRBJ2-5|TRBV7-8
CASSAGQQETQYF
TGTGCCAGCAGCGCGGGACAGCAAGAGACCCAGTACTTC
>-|-|TRBJ2-7|TRBV4-1
CASSHIGGAVEQYF
TGCGCCAGCAGCCATATCGGCGGGGCGGTTGAGCAGTACTTC
>-|-|TRBJ2-7|TRBV2
CASRRPSTYEQYF
TGTGCCAGCAGGCGGCCATCCACCTACGAGCAGTACTTC
>-|TRBD1|TRBJ1-4|TRBV6-6
CASSLSTGSGEKLFF
TGTGCCAGCAGTCTATCGACAGGGAGCGGAGAAAAACTGTTTTTT
>-|-|TRBJ2-2|TRBV9
CASSELGAGELFF
TGTGCCAGCAGCGAGCTAGGTGCCGGGGAGCTGTTTTTT
>-|-|TRBJ2-3|TRBV10-3
CAASSGVTDTQYF
TGTGCCGCAAGTTCAGGGGTCACAGATACGCAGTATTTT
>-|-|TRBJ1-5|TRBV5-5
CASSLDPDQPQHF
TGTGCCAGCAGCTTGGATCCGGATCAGCCCCAGCATTTT
>-|-|TRBJ1-2|TRBV9
CASSGSGSDYGYTF
TGTGCCAGCAGCGGGTCAGGGTCGGACTATGGCTACACCTTC
>-|-|TRBJ2-7|TRBV10-3
CAISPGFVASYEQYF
TGTGCCATCAGTCCGGGATTTGTTGCCTCCTACGAGCAGTACTTC
>-|-|TRBJ2-3|TRBV6-1
CASSEGGAGSTDTQYF
TGTGCCAGCAGTGAAGGAGGGGCGGGGAGCACAGATACGCAGTATTTT
>-|-|TRBJ2-1|TRBV5-1
CASSLGWETNEQFF
TGCGCCAGCAGCTTGGGGTGGGAGACCAATGAGCAGTTCTTC
>-|TRBD1|TRBJ2-5|TRBV7-6
CASSLTRDSQETQYF
TGTGCCAGCAGCCTAACCCGGGACAGCCAAGAGACCCAGTACTTC
>few|TRBD1|TRBJ2-3|TRBV6-1
CASPKVGTGADTQYF
TGTGCCAGCCCCAAGGTTGGGACAGGAGCAGATACGCAGTATTTT
>-|TRBD2|TRBJ2-7|TRBV5-5
CASTPGGGSAYEQYF
TGTGCCAGCACCCCCGGGGGGGGATCGGCCTACGAGCAGTACTTC
>once|TRBD1|TRBJ1-5|TRBV7-9
CASSLDETGEGNQPQHF
TGTGCCAGCAGCTTAGATGAGACAGGGGAGGGCAATCAGCCCCAGCATTTT
>-|TRBD1|TRBJ1-6|TRBV2
CASNRDRKNSPLHF
TGTGCCAGCAACAGGGACAGGAAAAATTCACCCCTCCACTTT
>-|TRBD2|TRBJ2-4|TRBV19
CASSIGGSGGPKNIQYF
TGTGCCAGTAGTATCGGGGGTAGCGGGGGACCCAAAAACATTCAGTACTTC
>once|-|TRBJ1-4|TRBV5-6
CASSHGTSDEKLFF
TGTGCCAGCAGCCACGGGACATCAGATGAAAAACTGTTTTTT